Sequencing of this T cell receptor beta chain was carried out in a study of blood T cell repertoires in COVID-19. About the research overall: Samples of COVID-19 (acute and convalescent) were obtained from the United States, Italy and Spain. PBMCs, B-cell-depleted T cells, or T cells provided the cDNA or gDNA that made up the material.

Sequencing was performed with immunoSEQ multiplex PCR; in TCRdb, only in-frame clones are kept and a portion is missing. Among about 230,000 clones listed, about 85% were seen once. The CDR3 has 15 residues. CDR1 is LNHNV, CDR2 YYDKDF, per germline (reference sequence). V dropped 1 base and J dropped 4; count of bases not matched to a gene: 3. The chain couples TRBV15 to TRBJ1-5; 8 bases are shared with TRBD1. This TCR derives from a man aged 35 to 55 with acute or convalescent COVID-19. The source material was peripheral blood. CDR3 DNA: TGTGCCACCAGCAGAGGTCGGGACAGGAATCAGCCCCAGCATTTT. It is translated as CATSRGRDRNQPQHF.